Listed below are T cell receptor beta chains from one sample, sequenced in a study of a mutant IDH1 vaccine in newly diagnosed glioma. Their specific antigens are unknown. This table comes from immunoSEQ multiplex PCR, and its TCRdb copy is limited to in-frame clones, with some not included. The sample lists 30,000 to 40,000 clones, about four fifths occurring once. Sequenced here: PBMCs, sampled from a glioma patient whose treatment included an IDH1 peptide vaccine. These receptors were collected from a man aged 40-49 years with glioma. Some clones in this sample may be carry-over from other donors' samples. Each CDR3 is given with its conserved first and last residue. D genes are given only for firm matches. A clone size is listed for some rows: how often the clone was seen (once, few, many), or a class if it is expanded.

j_call clone_size d_call v_call cdr3_nt cdr3_aa
TRBJ2-1 NA TRBD2 TRBV2 TGTGCCAGCAGTGCAGAACTAGCGGGGGGTCGAGAGCAGTTCTTC CASSAELAGGREQFF
TRBJ2-5 NA NA TRBV6-5 TGTGCCAGCAGTACACCCGTCGGGACCCAGTACTTC CASSTPVGTQYF
TRBJ2-3 NA TRBD2 TRBV5-6 TGTGCCAGCAGCTTGGGTAGCGGGGCCAGCACAGATACGCAGTATTTT CASSLGSGASTDTQYF
TRBJ1-5 NA NA TRBV14 TGTGCCAGCAGATGGGAAGGGAATCAGCCCCAGCATTTT CASRWEGNQPQHF
TRBJ1-2 NA TRBD1 TRBV18 TGTGCCAGCTCACGGACAGGGATCCTCTATGGCTACACCTTC CASSRTGILYGYTF
TRBJ1-1 NA NA TRBV11-2 TGTGCCAGCAGCACTAGAGGGCAAGCTTTCTTT CASSTRGQAFF
TRBJ1-2 few NA TRBV10-2 TGCGCCAGCAGTGAGCGAGGGCCTGGTGGCTACACCTTC CASSERGPGGYTF
TRBJ1-2 NA NA TRBV5-1 TGCGCCAGCAGCCCACGCCCCGGTGATAACTATGGCTACACCTTC CASSPRPGDNYGYTF
TRBJ1-5 NA NA TRBV18 TGTGCCAGCTCATCGGACGTTCATCAGCCCCAGCATTTT CASSSDVHQPQHF
TRBJ1-1 NA TRBD1 TRBV27 TGTGCCAGCAGTTATGGACAGGGCACTGAAGCTTTCTTT CASSYGQGTEAFF
TRBJ2-7 NA TRBD2 TRBV7-9 TGTGCCAGCAGCCTTGGACTAGCGGGGAGCGAGCAGTACTTC CASSLGLAGSEQYF
TRBJ2-6 NA NA TRBV7-2 TGTGCCAGCAGCTTAGCCGGGACATCGACTGGGGCCAACGTCCTGACTTTC CASSLAGTSTGANVLTF
TRBJ2-2 NA NA TRBV6-5 TGTGCCAGCAGCCGGGGGGCTCACACCGGGGAGCTGTTTTTT CASSRGAHTGELFF
TRBJ2-5 NA NA TRBV10-3 TGTGCCATCAGCGAAGGGGCGGAGACCCAGTACTTC CAISEGAETQYF
TRBJ2-2 NA TRBD2 TRBV6-5 TGTGCCAGCAGTTACTTGGCTAGCGGAAATTCCGGGGAGCTGTTTTTT CASSYLASGNSGELFF
TRBJ2-5 NA NA TRBV6-1 TGTGCCAGCAGTGAAGCGCGTTTTCCGGAGACCCAGTACTTC CASSEARFPETQYF
TRBJ2-4 NA TRBD2 TRBV15 TGTGCCACCAGCAGAGGGCCTAGCGGGGGCTTAGCCAAAAACATTCAGTACTTC CATSRGPSGGLAKNIQYF
TRBJ1-5 NA NA TRBV27 TGTGCCAGCAGTCCATCTGACAGGACATATAGCAATCAGCCCCAGCATTTT CASSPSDRTYSNQPQHF
TRBJ2-1 NA TRBD1 TRBV7-8 TGTGCCAGCAGCACCGGGACAGTGCACAATGAGCAGTTCTTC CASSTGTVHNEQFF
TRBJ2-3 NA NA TRBV10-3 TGTGCCATCAAACGGGACGGGGGGCAGGATACGCAGTATTTT CAIKRDGGQDTQYF
TRBJ2-3 NA TRBD2 TRBV29-1 TGCAGCGTTGATACGGGACTAGCGGGGGTCGGGACGCAGTATTTT CSVDTGLAGVGTQYF
TRBJ1-3 few TRBD1 TRBV11-2 TGTGCCAGCAGCGTGGGACAGGGGGTTACTGGAAACACCATATATTTT CASSVGQGVTGNTIYF
TRBJ2-5 NA NA TRBV2 TGTGCCAGCATCCTCCGGGAGTACCAAGAGACCCAGTACTTC CASILREYQETQYF
TRBJ1-3 NA NA TRBV7-6 TGTGCCAGCAGCTCCGTCCGAAGCTCTGGAAACACCATATATTTT CASSSVRSSGNTIYF
TRBJ2-1 NA TRBD2 TRBV6-4 TGTGCCAGCAAAACTAGCGGGGGTGGAAATGAGCAGTTCTTC CASKTSGGGNEQFF
TRBJ2-3 NA TRBD2 TRBV5-1 TGCGCCAGCAGCTTTTTTAGCGGGGGGGCATCGGATACGCAGTATTTT CASSFFSGGASDTQYF
TRBJ1-1 NA NA TRBV25-1 TGTGCCAGCAGCGCGAGGGGAGTCACTGAAGCTTTCTTT CASSARGVTEAFF
TRBJ1-1 NA NA TRBV5-1 TGCGCCAGCAGCTTGGCCCAGGGGAGGACTGAAGCTTTCTTT CASSLAQGRTEAFF
TRBJ1-1 NA TRBD1 TRBV6-6 TGTGCCAGCAGTACCCGGACAGGGATCACTGAAGCTTTCTTT CASSTRTGITEAFF
TRBJ2-1 NA NA TRBV7-2 TGTGCCAGCAGCTTATGGGTCCCCGGGGGAAATGAGCAGTTCTTC CASSLWVPGGNEQFF
TRBJ1-5 NA TRBD1 TRBV10-3 TGTGCCATCGAACCGGGACAGGGGAGGTATAGCAATCAGCCCCAGCATTTT CAIEPGQGRYSNQPQHF
TRBJ1-2 NA NA TRBV6-1 TGTGCCAGCAGTGACCGAACGGGACCTCTCGACTATGGCTACACCTTC CASSDRTGPLDYGYTF
TRBJ2-1 few NA TRBV10-3 TGTGCCATCAGTGAGTCTGGAGATGAGCAGTTCTTC CAISESGDEQFF
TRBJ1-2 NA NA TRBV6-5 TGTGCCAGCAGCCTACAGGGAGTCTATGGCTACACCTTC CASSLQGVYGYTF
TRBJ2-3 NA TRBD2 TRBV5-4 TGTGCCAGCAGCTCTAGCGGAAGCACAGATACGCAGTATTTT CASSSSGSTDTQYF
TRBJ1-6 NA TRBD1 TRBV5-1 TGCGCCAGCAGCTTCCAGACAGGGAATTCACCCCTCCACTTT CASSFQTGNSPLHF
TRBJ2-2 NA TRBD2 TRBV19 TGTGCCAGTAGCAGGCGACCAGCGGGGGCAAACACCGGGGAGCTGTTTTTT CASSRRPAGANTGELFF
TRBJ2-5 NA TRBD1 TRBV19 TGTGCCAGTAGTCCCGGACAGGCCCAAGAGACCCAGTACTTC CASSPGQAQETQYF
TRBJ2-2 NA NA TRBV19 TGTGCCAGTAAGCAGGGGTTCTACACCGGGGAGCTGTTTTTT CASKQGFYTGELFF
TRBJ1-5 NA NA TRBV5-6 TGTGCCAGCAGCTTGGGCCCCGGGCCCCTAAGCAATCAGCCCCAGCATTTT CASSLGPGPLSNQPQHF
TRBJ1-2 NA TRBD1 TRBV5-4 TGTGCCAGCAGCTTCGGGACAGCTAACTATGGCTACACCTTC CASSFGTANYGYTF
TRBJ1-1 NA NA TRBV2 TGTGCCAGCAGTGATTGGGGTTACGCTGAAGCTTTCTTT CASSDWGYAEAFF
TRBJ2-3 NA TRBD2 TRBV7-7 TGTGCCAGCAGCCCTTTCACGGGGGGGCCAACAGATACGCAGTATTTT CASSPFTGGPTDTQYF
TRBJ2-5 NA TRBD2 TRBV9 TGTGCCAGCAGCGTAGCCCGGGGGGGCCAAGAGACCCAGTACTTC CASSVARGGQETQYF
TRBJ1-1 few NA TRBV19 TGTGCCAGTAGTTCGAACCTCATGAACACTGAAGCTTTCTTT CASSSNLMNTEAFF
TRBJ2-1 NA NA TRBV21-1 TGTGCCAGCAGCAAATATCTGGGGACAGGGTGTGGCAATGAGCAGTTCTTC CASSKYLGTGCGNEQFF
TRBJ2-7 NA NA TRBV2 TGTGCCAGCAGCTCCGACATGGGCTACGAGCAGTACTTC CASSSDMGYEQYF
TRBJ2-7 NA TRBD1 TRBV29-1 TGCAGCGTTGAAGGGGGACAGGGGGACGAGCAGTACTTC CSVEGGQGDEQYF
TRBJ2-2 NA TRBD2 TRBV5-6 TGTGCCAGCAGCTTGAGACTAGCGGGGGGTCTCGCCGGGGAGCTGTTTTTT CASSLRLAGGLAGELFF
TRBJ2-5 NA TRBD2 TRBV5-4 TGTGCCAGCAGCTTGAACGCGGGGGGACAAGAGACCCAGTACTTC CASSLNAGGQETQYF
TRBJ2-7 NA NA TRBV4-1 TGCGCCAGCAGAAAGCCCTCGGGGGAGCAGTACTTC CASRKPSGEQYF
TRBJ2-7 NA NA TRBV25-1 TGTGCCAGCAGTCACCAGACCTACGAGCAGTACTTC CASSHQTYEQYF
TRBJ2-5 NA NA TRBV7-9 TGTGCCAGCAGCGATCGGGACACTTACCAAGAGACCCAGTACTTC CASSDRDTYQETQYF
TRBJ2-1 NA NA TRBV19 TGTGCCAGTAGATGGGGTGGGAGAACGGGCGGGGAGCAGTTCTTC CASRWGGRTGGEQFF
TRBJ2-1 NA TRBD1 TRBV2 TGTGCCAGCAGTGAACAGGGGGCAGCAAATGAGCAGTTCTTC CASSEQGAANEQFF
TRBJ2-7 NA TRBD2 TRBV7-2 TGTGCCAGCACCTCACTAGCGGGTAGTACGAAGCAGTACTTC CASTSLAGSTKQYF
TRBJ1-2 NA TRBD1 TRBV5-6 TGTGCCAGCAGCTTGCCGTATGGGACAGGGGTAGAACACGGCTACACCTTC CASSLPYGTGVEHGYTF
TRBJ1-3 NA NA TRBV30 TGTGCCTGGAGCTTGACAGGTCCCATACTGGGAAACACCATATATTTT CAWSLTGPILGNTIYF